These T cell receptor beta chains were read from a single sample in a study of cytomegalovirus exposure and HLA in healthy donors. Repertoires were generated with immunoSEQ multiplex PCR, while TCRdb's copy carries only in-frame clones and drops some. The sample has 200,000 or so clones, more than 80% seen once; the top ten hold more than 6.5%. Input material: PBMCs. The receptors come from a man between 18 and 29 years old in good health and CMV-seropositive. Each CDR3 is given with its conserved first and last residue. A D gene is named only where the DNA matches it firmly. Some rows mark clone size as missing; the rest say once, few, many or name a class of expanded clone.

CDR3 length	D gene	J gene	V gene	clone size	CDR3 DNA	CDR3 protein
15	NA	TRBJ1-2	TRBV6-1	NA	TGTGCCAGCAGTGAAGTCGGGGGTGGGAACTATGGCTACACCTTC	CASSEVGGGNYGYTF
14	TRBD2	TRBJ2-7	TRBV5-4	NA	TGTGCCAGTACCTTAGCGGGAGGGGCCTACGAGCAGTACTTC	CASTLAGGAYEQYF
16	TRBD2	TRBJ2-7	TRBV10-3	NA	TGTGCCATCAGCCCGGGACTAGCGGGAGTGAGGGACGAGCAGTACTTC	CAISPGLAGVRDEQYF
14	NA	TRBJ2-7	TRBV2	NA	TGTGCCAGCAGCCCCAGGGCCGGGCTTCAGGAGCAGTACTTC	CASSPRAGLQEQYF
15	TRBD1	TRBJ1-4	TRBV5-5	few	TGTGCCAGCAGCTTGCAGACAGGGGGAGATGAAAAACTGTTTTTT	CASSLQTGGDEKLFF
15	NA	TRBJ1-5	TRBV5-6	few	TGTGCCAGCAGCTTGGCCCGTTATAGCAATCAGCCCCAGCATTTT	CASSLARYSNQPQHF
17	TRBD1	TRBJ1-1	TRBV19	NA	TGTGCCAGTAGTAGAACCGGGACAGGGACAATGAACACTGAAGCTTTCTTT	CASSRTGTGTMNTEAFF
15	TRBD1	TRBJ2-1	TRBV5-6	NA	TGTGCCAGCAGCTCCTACCAGGACAGGTACAATGAGCAGTTCTTC	CASSSYQDRYNEQFF
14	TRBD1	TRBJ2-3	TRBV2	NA	TGTGCCAGCACCCGGGACAGGGGTGGGGATACGCAGTATTTT	CASTRDRGGDTQYF
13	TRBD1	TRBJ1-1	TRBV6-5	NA	TGTGCCAGCAGTTACTCTGGGACAGTTGAAGCTTTCTTT	CASSYSGTVEAFF
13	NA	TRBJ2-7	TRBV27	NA	TGTGCCAGCAGTTGGGCACCCCGGGGCGAGCAGTACTTC	CASSWAPRGEQYF
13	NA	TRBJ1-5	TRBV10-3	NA	TGTGCCATCCACGGGGAACGCAATCAGCCCCAGCATTTT	CAIHGERNQPQHF
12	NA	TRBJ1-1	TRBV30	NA	TGTGCCTGGAAGAGGAAGAACACTGAAGCTTTCTTT	CAWKRKNTEAFF
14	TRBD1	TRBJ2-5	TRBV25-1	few	TGTGCCAGCACGGTTGGGCAGGGGGTGGAGACCCAGTACTTC	CASTVGQGVETQYF
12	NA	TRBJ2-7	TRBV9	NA	TGTGCCAGCAGCCCAGGCCCCTACGAGCAGTACTTC	CASSPGPYEQYF
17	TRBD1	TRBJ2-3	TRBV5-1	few	TGCGCCAGCAGCTTGGCCACTACCGCAGGGGGCATAGATACGCAGTATTTT	CASSLATTAGGIDTQYF
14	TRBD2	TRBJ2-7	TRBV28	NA	TGTGCCAGCAGTCTTTTAGCGGGAGGGGGGGAGCAGTACTTC	CASSLLAGGGEQYF
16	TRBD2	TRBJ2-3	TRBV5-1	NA	TGCGCCAGCAGCTTTTCGCGGGAGCGAGGCACAGATACGCAGTATTTT	CASSFSRERGTDTQYF
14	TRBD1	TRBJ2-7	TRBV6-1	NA	TGTGCCAGCAGTGGCCGGGACAGGTACTACGAGCAGTACTTC	CASSGRDRYYEQYF
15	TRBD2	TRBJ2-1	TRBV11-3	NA	TGTGCCAGCAGCTTAGCGACTAGCGGGGTGCATGAGCAGTTCTTC	CASSLATSGVHEQFF
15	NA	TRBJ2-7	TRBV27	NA	TGTGCCAGCAGTTTAGGGGCAGGGTCCCTCTACGAGCAGTACTTC	CASSLGAGSLYEQYF
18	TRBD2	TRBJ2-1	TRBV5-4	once	TGTGCCAGCAGCGCCGTGGGACTAGCCCAAACACCCTACAATGAGCAGTTCTTC	CASSAVGLAQTPYNEQFF
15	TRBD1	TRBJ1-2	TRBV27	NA	TGTGCCAGCAGTGGCACAGGGGGGGCCGCGTGGGGCTACACCTTC	CASSGTGGAAWGYTF
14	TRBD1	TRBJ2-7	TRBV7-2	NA	TGTGCCAGCAGCGTACTCTGGGACAGCGACGAGCAGTACTTC	CASSVLWDSDEQYF
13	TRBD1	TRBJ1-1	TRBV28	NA	TGTGCCAGCAACCCAGGACAGGGCCCTGAAGCTTTCTTT	CASNPGQGPEAFF
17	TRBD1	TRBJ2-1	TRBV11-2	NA	TGTGCCAGCAGCTTAGGGGCCGGGACAGGGGTCTACAATGAGCAGTTCTTC	CASSLGAGTGVYNEQFF
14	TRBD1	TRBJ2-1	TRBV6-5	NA	TGTGCCAGCAGCCCCGGGACAGTAGAAAATGAGCAGTTCTTC	CASSPGTVENEQFF
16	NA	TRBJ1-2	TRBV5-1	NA	TGCGCCAGCAGCTTGACAGTTGGGCACCCAGGCAATGGCTACACCTTC	CASSLTVGHPGNGYTF
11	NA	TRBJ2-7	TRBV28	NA	TGTGCCAGCACCGTCGATAGTGAGCAGTACTTC	CASTVDSEQYF
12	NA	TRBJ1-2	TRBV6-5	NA	TGTGCCAGCAGTTACGGCTCGGGTGGCTACACCTTC	CASSYGSGGYTF
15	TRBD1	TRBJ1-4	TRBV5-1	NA	TGCGCCAGCACCTGGGGGGACAGGGCTCATGAAAAACTGTTTTTT	CASTWGDRAHEKLFF
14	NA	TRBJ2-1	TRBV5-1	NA	TGCGCCAGCAGCTTGAGTCAGGGCTCCGATGAGCAGTTCTTC	CASSLSQGSDEQFF
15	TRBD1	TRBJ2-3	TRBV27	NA	TGTGCCAGCTCCTCTGGGGACAGGACCACAGATACGCAGTATTTT	CASSSGDRTTDTQYF
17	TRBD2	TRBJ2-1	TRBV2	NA	TGTGCCAGCAAAAGCGGGACCGGGGCCAGCACTTACAATGAGCAGTTCTTC	CASKSGTGASTYNEQFF
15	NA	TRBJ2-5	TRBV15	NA	TGTGCCACCAGCAGAGACCAACGGGAGCAAGAGACCCAGTACTTC	CATSRDQREQETQYF
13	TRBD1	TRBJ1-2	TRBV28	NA	TGTGCCAGCAGTCTGACAGGGTTTGATGGCTACACCTTC	CASSLTGFDGYTF
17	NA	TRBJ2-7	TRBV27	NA	TGTGCCAGCAGTTTACGACCCACAGGGTGGCAGACCTACGAGCAGTACTTC	CASSLRPTGWQTYEQYF
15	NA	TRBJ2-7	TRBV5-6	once	TGTGCCAGCAGCTTGGCCAGGGTGATGTCCCACGAGCAGTACTTC	CASSLARVMSHEQYF
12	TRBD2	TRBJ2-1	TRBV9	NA	TGTGCCAGCAGCGGTAGCGGGAGAGAGCAGTTCTTC	CASSGSGREQFF
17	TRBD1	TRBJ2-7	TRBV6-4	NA	TGTGCCAGCAGTGACTCTCGAGGGACAGACCTCTCCTACGAGCAGTACTTC	CASSDSRGTDLSYEQYF
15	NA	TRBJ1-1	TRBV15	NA	TGTGCCACCAGCAGAGAGTGGGGGCGGGACACTGAAGCTTTCTTT	CATSREWGRDTEAFF
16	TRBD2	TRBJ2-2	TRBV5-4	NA	TGTGCCAGCAGCGCGCCACTAGCGGGAGGGTCCGGGGAGCTGTTTTTT	CASSAPLAGGSGELFF
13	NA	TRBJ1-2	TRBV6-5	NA	TGTGCCAGCGGGCAGACCTCTAACTATGGCTACACCTTC	CASGQTSNYGYTF
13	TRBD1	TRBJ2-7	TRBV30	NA	TGTGCCTGGGGGACAGGGGCTTCCTACGAGCAGTACTTC	CAWGTGASYEQYF
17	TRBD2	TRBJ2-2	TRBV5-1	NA	TGCGCCAGCAGCTTGGGTCCTAGCGGGTATGTCACCGGGGAGCTGTTTTTT	CASSLGPSGYVTGELFF
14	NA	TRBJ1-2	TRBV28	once	TGTGCCAGCAGAGAGGACACCACTAACTATGGCTACACCTTC	CASREDTTNYGYTF
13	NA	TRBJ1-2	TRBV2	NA	TGTGCCAGCACCCCCCGGGGGGGGTATGGCTACACCTTC	CASTPRGGYGYTF
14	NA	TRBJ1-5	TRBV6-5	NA	TGTGCCAGCAGTCCGTCCGGTACCAATCAGCCCCAGCATTTT	CASSPSGTNQPQHF
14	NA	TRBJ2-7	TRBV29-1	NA	TGCAGCGTTCGCCCCCTAAGCCAGGGATACGAGCAGTACTTC	CSVRPLSQGYEQYF
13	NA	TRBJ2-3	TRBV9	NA	TGTGCCAGCAGCGCCCGGACTTCAGATACGCAGTATTTT	CASSARTSDTQYF
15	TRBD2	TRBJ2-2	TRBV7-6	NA	TGTGCCAGCAGCTTCTTAGCGGGAGACACCGGGGAGCTGTTTTTT	CASSFLAGDTGELFF
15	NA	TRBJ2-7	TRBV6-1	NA	TGTGCCAGCAGTGCCTTTAGCGGAGGCTCCTACGAGCAGTACTTC	CASSAFSGGSYEQYF
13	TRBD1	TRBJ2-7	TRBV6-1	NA	TGTGCCAGCAGTTCCAACGTCGCGGGACAGGGACAATTC	CASSSNVAGQGQF
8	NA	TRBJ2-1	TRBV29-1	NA	TGCAGCGCCGGTGAGCAGTTCTTC	CSAGEQFF
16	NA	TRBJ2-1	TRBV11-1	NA	TGTGCCAGCAGCTTGAGTAGCGTTTCACTCTACAATGAGCAGTTCTTC	CASSLSSVSLYNEQFF
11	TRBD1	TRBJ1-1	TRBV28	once	TGTGCCATAACAGGGGACACTGAAGCTTTCTTT	CAITGDTEAFF
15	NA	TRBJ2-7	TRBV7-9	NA	TGTGCCAGCAGCCCCTGGACAGCTAGCTCCTACGAGCAGTACTTC	CASSPWTASSYEQYF
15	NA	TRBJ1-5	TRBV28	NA	TGTGCCAGCAGGCACGGACAGCTCGTCGATCAGCCCCAGCATTTT	CASRHGQLVDQPQHF
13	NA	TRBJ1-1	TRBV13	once	TGTGCCAGCAGCGGGGGCAGGGCCACTGAAGCTTTCTTT	CASSGGRATEAFF
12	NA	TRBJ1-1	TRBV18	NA	TGTGCCAGCTCTACCACGACTTTTGAAGCTTTCTTT	CASSTTTFEAFF